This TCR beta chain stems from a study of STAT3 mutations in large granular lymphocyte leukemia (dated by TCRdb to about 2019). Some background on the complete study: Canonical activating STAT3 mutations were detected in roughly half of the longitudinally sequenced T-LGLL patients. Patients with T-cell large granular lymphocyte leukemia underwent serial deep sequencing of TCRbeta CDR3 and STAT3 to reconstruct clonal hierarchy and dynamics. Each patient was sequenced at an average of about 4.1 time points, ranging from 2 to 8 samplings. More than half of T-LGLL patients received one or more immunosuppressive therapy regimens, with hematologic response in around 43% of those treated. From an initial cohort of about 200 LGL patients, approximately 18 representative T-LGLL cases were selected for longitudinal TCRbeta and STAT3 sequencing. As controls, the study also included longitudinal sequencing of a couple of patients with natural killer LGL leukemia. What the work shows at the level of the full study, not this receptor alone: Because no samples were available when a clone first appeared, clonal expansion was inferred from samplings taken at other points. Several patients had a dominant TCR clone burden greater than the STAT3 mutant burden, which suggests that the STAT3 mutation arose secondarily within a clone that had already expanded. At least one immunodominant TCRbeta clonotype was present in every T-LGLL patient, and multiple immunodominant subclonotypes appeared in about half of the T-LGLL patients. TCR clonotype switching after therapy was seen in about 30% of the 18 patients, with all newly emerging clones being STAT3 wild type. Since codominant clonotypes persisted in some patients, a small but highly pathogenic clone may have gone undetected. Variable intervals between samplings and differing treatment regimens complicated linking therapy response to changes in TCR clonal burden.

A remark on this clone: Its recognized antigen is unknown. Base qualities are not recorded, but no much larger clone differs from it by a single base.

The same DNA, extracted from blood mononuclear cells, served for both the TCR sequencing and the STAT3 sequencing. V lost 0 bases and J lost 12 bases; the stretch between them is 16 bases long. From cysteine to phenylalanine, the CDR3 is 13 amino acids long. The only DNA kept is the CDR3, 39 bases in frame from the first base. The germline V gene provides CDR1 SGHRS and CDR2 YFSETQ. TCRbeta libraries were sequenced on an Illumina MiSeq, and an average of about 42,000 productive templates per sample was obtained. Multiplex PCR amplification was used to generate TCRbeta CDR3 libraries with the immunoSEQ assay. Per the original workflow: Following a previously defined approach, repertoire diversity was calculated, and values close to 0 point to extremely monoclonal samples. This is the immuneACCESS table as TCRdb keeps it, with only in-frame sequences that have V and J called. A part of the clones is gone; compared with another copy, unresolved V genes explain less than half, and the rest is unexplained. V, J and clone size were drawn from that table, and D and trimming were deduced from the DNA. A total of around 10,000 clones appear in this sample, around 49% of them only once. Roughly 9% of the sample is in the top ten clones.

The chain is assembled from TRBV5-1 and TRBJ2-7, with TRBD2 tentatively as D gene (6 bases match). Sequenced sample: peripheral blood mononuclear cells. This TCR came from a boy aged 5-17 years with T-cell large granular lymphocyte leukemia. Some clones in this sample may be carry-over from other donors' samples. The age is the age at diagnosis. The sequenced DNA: TGCGCCAGCAGCTTGGAAAGGCGGGACCGGGGGTACTTC. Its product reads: CASSLERRDRGYF.